The sample holds a few counts of the clone carrying this TCR beta chain. Its target is not known. A much larger clone lies a single base off, so this may be a read error. This specimen comes from a study of tumor and adjacent non-tumor tissue in lung cancer. Study context: The cohort had under 15 adenocarcinoma, a couple of squamous cell and 1 small cell patients. Samples averaged about 4.3 million productive TCRbeta reads each. Whole-study results and caveats: TCR diversity was significantly greater in tumor than normal lung tissue.

This sample's RNA came from whole unsorted tissue. This CDR3 has 14 amino acids. Germline-derived CDR1 and CDR2 are ENHRY and SYGVKD. With V trimmed by 7 bases and J by 5 bases, 4 bases remained unmatched. Three rounds of nested PCR, following a modified ARM-PCR protocol, produced the TCRbeta library. TCRdb analysed the multiplex PCR reads with MiXCR anew, one entry per CDR3 protein. The data hold around 79,000 distinct CDR3 sequences, with 72% observed a single time. The source is a woman in her 40s with non-small cell lung cancer. The sequencing input was lung tumor tissue. This sequence joins TRBV10-3 and TRBJ2-2; 10 nucleotides agree with TRBD2. The CDR3 DNA sequence: TGTGCCATCATAGCGGGAGGAGCTACCGGGGAGCTGTTTTTT. Its translation is CAIIAGGATGELFF.